Here is one TCR beta chain with its context. Its antigen is still unknown. The PCR was carried out with 60 Vbeta primers and 13 Jbeta primers. The assay was immunoSEQ multiplex PCR, and TCRdb's table has in-frame clones only and misses some. This table has some 160,000 clones, about 70% appearing once. The entry originates in a study of cytomegalovirus exposure and HLA in healthy donors. Germline values: CDR1 SGHAT, CDR2 FQNNGV. The ends were cut back, 4 bases at V and 2 bases at J, with 18 bases in the middle. CDR3 length: 16 amino acids. Study-wide results and caveats: Earlier analysis yielded a pattern in which most TCR beta V segments were productive about 90% or about 30% of the time. Cytomegalovirus association was assigned to over 150 TCR beta chains.

Sequencing was done on a sample of PBMCs. The chain joins TRBV11-2 to TRBJ2-7; D is undetermined. The clonotype comes from a man between 60 and 75 years old in good health and CMV-seronegative. This chain's CDR3 is CASSSVRLVEAYEQYF. The CDR3 region has the DNA TGTGCCAGCAGCTCTGTCAGGCTTGTCGAAGCCTACGAGCAGTACTTC.